Sequencing of this T cell receptor (beta chain) was carried out in a study of cytomegalovirus exposure and HLA in healthy donors. Study observations and caveats: Several top significant clusters appeared, in a later analysis, to be linked to common viral pathogens. Some 16,000 TCR beta sequences were associated with HLA alleles at 0.05 false discovery rate in a later analysis.

The CDR3 is made up of 14 amino acids. Per germline, CDR1 SEHNR and CDR2 FQNEAQ (reference sequence). The V and J ends lost 6 bases and 5 bases respectively, with 16 bases between them. For this clone: What it recognizes is unknown.

This PCR relied on a set of 60 Vbeta primers and 13 Jbeta primers. Original data processing: Among the unique TCR beta chains that a later analysis counted, some 73 million in all, about 11 million were shared. The protocol was immunoSEQ multiplex PCR, while the TCRdb copy is restricted to in-frame clones and leaves out a portion. Clone size and the V and J calls come from that table; the DNA yielded D and trimming. The table shows about 130,000 clones, with 65% to 80% occurring only once. When sampled, the donors appeared nominally healthy, though they likely had unrecorded immune exposures. Sequencing input: PBMCs. This receptor was taken from a male donor in good health and CMV-seropositive. The V call is TRBV7-9, the J call TRBJ1-1, with TRBD1 as a possible D gene (6 bases). The CDR3 coding sequence is TGTGCCAGCAGGCTGGCAGGGGCGGGTACTGAAGCTTTCTTT. This encodes CASRLAGAGTEAFF. The variable domain in full, with the rest retrieved from reference TRBV7-9 and TRBJ1-1, is DTGVSQNPRHKITKRGQNVTFRCDPISEHNRLYWYRQTLGQGPEFLTYFQNEAQLEKSRLLSDRFSAERPKGSFSTLEIQRTEQGDSAMYLCASRLAGAGTEAFFGQGTRLTVV.